This paragraph reports one TCR beta chain. The target antigen is unknown. This sample is part of a study of cytomegalovirus exposure and HLA in healthy donors. Study in general: An early release of data contained about 85 million unique TCRs, which came from HLA-typed donors.

The study, taken as a whole, reports: Being productive about 87% or about 30% of the time was typical of most TCR beta V segments in an earlier analysis.

This PCR relied on a set of 60 Vbeta primers and 13 Jbeta primers. Sequencing used immunoSEQ multiplex PCR; TCRdb keeps in-frame clones, though not all of them. Of under 200,000 clones in the sample, about 80% were seen once. V lost 7 bases and J lost 0, with 24 bases in between. The germline V gene encodes CDR1 SNHLY and CDR2 FYNNEI. The CDR3 sequence is 18 residues long. The sequence was collected from a man aged 50-60 years in good health and CMV-seropositive. The V gene is TRBV2, the J gene TRBJ1-2; the D is unclear. The specimen sequenced was PBMCs. In nucleotides, the CDR3 is TGTGCCAGCAAATCACCGCTGGGCGCGGGTGGGTCTAACTATGGCTACACCTTC. Protein sequence: CASKSPLGAGGSNYGYTF.